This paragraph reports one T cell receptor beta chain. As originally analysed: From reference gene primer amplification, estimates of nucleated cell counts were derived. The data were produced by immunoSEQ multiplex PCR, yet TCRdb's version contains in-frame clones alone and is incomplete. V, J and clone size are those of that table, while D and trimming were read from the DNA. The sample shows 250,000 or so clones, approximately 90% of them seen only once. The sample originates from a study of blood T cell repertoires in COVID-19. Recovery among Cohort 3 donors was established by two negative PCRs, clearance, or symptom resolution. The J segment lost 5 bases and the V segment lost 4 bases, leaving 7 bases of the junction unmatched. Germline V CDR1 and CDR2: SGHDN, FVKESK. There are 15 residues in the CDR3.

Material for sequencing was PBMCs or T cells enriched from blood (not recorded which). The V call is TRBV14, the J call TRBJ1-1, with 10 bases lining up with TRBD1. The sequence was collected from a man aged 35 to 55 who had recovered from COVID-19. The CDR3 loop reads CASSPWTGGRTEAFF. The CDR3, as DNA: TGTGCCAGCAGCCCCTGGACAGGGGGTAGGACTGAAGCTTTCTTT.